This T cell receptor (beta chain) appears in the sequencing data of a study of blood T cell repertoires in COVID-19. On the study more broadly: COVID-19 samples collected from the United States, Italy and Spain covered acute and convalescent phases. Sources were T cells, B-cell-depleted T cells, or PBMCs; the material itself was cDNA or gDNA.

Seattle-derived patients entered the study during active infection and were followed longitudinally. Study processing details: Amplification from reference gene primers served as the basis for estimated nucleated cell counts. Sequencing used immunoSEQ multiplex PCR; TCRdb keeps in-frame clones, though not all of them. V, J and clone size are those of that table, while D and trimming were read from the DNA. The sample contains over 150,000 clones, around 87% of which appear only once. The CDR3 sequence is 16 residues long. Germline V gene data show CDR1 as SGHDN and CDR2 as FVKESK. V dropped 4 bases and J dropped 4; count of bases not matched to a gene: 10.

Sequenced material: peripheral blood. The V call is TRBV14, the J call TRBJ1-1; 9 nucleotides line up with TRBD1. This receptor was taken from a man aged 60 to 69 with COVID-19, enrolled during active disease. The CDR3 loop is CASSLWTGAGTTEAFF. The CDR3 DNA is TGTGCCAGCAGCCTATGGACAGGGGCAGGAACCACTGAAGCTTTCTTT.